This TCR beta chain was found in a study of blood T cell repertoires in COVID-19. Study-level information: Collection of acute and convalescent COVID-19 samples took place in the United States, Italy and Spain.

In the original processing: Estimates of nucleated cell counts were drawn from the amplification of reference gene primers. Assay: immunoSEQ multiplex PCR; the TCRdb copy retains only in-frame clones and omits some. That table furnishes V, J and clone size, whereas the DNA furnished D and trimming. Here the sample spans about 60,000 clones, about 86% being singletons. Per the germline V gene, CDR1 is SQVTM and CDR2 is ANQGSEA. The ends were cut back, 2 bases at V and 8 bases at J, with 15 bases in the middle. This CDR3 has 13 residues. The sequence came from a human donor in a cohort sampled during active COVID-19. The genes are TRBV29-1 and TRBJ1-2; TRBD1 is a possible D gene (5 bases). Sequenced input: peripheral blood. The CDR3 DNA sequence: TGCAGCGTTGAACTAGGGGCAGACAGAGGCTACACCTTC. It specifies CSVELGADRGYTF.